There are many counts of the clone carrying this TCR beta chain. TCRdb re-derived calls from the 5' RACE reads in MiXCR, one entry per CDR3 protein. The sample carries about 36,000 distinct CDR3 sequences, 6.5% to 9% recorded once. The data originate from a study of spatial heterogeneity in lung cancer. The time point denotes: sample taken at primary tumor resection. Tumor, nontumor lung or frozen PBMC supplied whole RNA, sequenced without sorting. CDR1 is SGHTA and CDR2 is FQGNSA in the germline V gene. Losses at the gene ends were 5 bases for V and 3 bases for J; bases not matched to a gene: 5. The CDR3 consists of 17 residues.

The TCR was taken from a female donor with early-stage non-small cell lung cancer. The gene calls are TRBV7-2 and TRBJ2-3; 16 bases align to TRBD2. The material sequenced was PBMCs, taken at surgery. CDR3 amino acids: CASSPPGLAGGTDTQYF. In DNA form, the CDR3 reads TGTGCCAGCAGCCCCCCGGGACTAGCGGGAGGGACAGATACGCAGTATTTT.